This TCR beta chain is drawn from a study of T cells in localized non-small cell lung cancer. Findings of the study overall: Measurement of T cell clonality placed uninvolved adjacent lung highest, above the level in tumor. Greater blood T cell density accompanied longer overall survival.

Sequenced by immunoSEQ multiplex PCR; TCRdb stores in-frame clones only, minus some. The profile shows 60,000 or so clones, roughly 76% of them singletons. To note about this clone: Antigen specificity is unknown.

The length of the CDR3 is 13 residues. The V and J ends lost 8 bases and 3 bases respectively, with 13 bases between them. CDR1 SGHAT and CDR2 FQNNGV come from the germline V gene. The sequence derives from a man between 40 and 70 years old with stage II lung adenocarcinoma. Sample: PBMCs, taken before any cancer treatment. The chain carries TRBV11-2 and TRBJ1-2, with D tentatively TRBD1 (6 bases). The DNA for the CDR3 is TGTGCCAGCGCCGGGGGCGGTTACTATGGCTACACCTTC. It yields the protein CASAGGGYYGYTF.